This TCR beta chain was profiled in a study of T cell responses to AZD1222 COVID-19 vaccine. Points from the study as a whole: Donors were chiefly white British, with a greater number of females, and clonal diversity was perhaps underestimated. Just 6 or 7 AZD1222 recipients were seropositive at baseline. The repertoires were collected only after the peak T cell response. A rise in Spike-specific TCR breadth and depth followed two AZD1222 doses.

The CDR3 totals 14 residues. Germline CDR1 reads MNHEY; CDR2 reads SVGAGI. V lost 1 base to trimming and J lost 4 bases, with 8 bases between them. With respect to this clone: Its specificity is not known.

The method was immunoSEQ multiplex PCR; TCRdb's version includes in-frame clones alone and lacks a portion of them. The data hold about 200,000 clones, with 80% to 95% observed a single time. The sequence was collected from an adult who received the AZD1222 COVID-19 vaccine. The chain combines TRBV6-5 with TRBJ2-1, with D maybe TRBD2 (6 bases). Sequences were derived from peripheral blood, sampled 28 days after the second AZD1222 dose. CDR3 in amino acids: CASSYWGEYNEQFF. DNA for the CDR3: TGTGCCAGCAGTTACTGGGGGGAATACAATGAGCAGTTCTTC.